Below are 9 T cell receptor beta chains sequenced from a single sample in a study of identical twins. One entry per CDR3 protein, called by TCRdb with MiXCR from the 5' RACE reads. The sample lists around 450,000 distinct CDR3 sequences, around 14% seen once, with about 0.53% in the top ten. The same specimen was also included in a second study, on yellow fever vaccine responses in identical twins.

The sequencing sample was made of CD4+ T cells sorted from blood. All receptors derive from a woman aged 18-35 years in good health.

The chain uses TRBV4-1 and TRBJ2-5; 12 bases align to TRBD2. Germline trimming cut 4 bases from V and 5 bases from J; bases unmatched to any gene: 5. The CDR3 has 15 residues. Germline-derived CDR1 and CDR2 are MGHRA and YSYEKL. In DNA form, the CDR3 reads TGCGCCAGCAGCCGACTAGCGGGAGTAGGTGAGACCCAGTACTTC. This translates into CASSRLAGVGETQYF.

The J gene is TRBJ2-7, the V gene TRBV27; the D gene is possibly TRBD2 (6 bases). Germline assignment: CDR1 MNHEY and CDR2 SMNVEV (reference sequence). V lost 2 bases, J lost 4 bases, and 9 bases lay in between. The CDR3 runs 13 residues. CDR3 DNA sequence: TGTGCCAGCAGTTTAGAGAGCGGGTACGAGCAGTACTTC. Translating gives CASSLESGYEQYF.

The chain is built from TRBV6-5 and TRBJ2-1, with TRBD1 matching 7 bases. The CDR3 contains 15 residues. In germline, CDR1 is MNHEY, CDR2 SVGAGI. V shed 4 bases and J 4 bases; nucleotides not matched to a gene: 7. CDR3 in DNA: TGTGCCAGCAGTTCGGGACAGAAAAATTACAATGAGCAGTTCTTC. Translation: CASSSGQKNYNEQFF.

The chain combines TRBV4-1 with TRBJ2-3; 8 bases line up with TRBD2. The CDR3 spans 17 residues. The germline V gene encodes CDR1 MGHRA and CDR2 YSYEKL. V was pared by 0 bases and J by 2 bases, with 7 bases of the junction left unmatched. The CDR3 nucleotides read TGCGCCAGCAGCCAAGATTTAGGACTAGCATACACAGATACGCAGTATTTT. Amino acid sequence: CASSQDLGLAYTDTQYF.

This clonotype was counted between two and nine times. The CDR3 loop is CASSLVGQELFF. The CDR3, as DNA: TGCGCCAGCAGCTTGGTGGGACAGGAACTGTTTTTT. This sequence joins TRBV5-1 and TRBJ1-4, with TRBD1 matching 8 bases. Germline CDR1 SGHRS, CDR2 YFSETQ. The CDR3 runs to 12 residues. V shed 0 bases, J shed 12 bases, and the junction held 1 base outside the gene matches.

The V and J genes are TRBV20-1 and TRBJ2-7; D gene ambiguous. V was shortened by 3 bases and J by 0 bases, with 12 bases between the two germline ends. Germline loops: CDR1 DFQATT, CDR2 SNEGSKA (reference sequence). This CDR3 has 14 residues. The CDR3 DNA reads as TGCAGTGCTAGGCTGGTCCCGAGCTCCTACGAGCAGTACTTC. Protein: CSARLVPSSYEQYF.

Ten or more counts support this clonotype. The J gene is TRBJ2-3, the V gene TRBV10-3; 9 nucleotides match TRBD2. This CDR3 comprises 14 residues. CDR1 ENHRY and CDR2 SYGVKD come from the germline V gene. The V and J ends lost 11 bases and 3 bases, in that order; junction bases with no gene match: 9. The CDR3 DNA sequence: TGTGCCGTCTTAGCGGGAGAGAAGACAGATACGCAGTATTTT. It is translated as CAVLAGEKTDTQYF.

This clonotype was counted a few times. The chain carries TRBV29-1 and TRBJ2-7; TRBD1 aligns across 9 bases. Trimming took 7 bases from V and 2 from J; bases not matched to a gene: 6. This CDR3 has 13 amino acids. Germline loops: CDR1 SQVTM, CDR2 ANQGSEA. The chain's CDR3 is CSAIQGAAYEQYF. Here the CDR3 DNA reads TGCAGCGCCATACAGGGGGCGGCCTACGAGCAGTACTTC.

The DNA of the CDR3 is TGCAGTGCTTACAGGGGGCTCGATGGCTACACCTTC. This translates into CSAYRGLDGYTF. This chain links TRBV20-1 with TRBJ1-2; 9 bases are shared with TRBD1. The CDR3 consists of 12 residues. CDR1 and CDR2 (germline): DFQATT, SNEGSKA (reference sequence). V gave up 5 bases and J gave up 6 bases; unmatched junction bases: 4.